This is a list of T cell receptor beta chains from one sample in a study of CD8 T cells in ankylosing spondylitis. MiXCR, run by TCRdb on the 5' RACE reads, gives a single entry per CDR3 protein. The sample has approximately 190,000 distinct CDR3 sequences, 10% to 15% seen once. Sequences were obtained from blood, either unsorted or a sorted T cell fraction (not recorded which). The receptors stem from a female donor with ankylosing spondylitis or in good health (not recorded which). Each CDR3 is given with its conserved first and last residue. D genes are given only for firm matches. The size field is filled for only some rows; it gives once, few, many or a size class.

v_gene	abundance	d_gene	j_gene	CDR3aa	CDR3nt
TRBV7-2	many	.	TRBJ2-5	CASSFSKSQYF	TGTGCCAGCAGCTTTTCGAAGTCCCAGTACTTC
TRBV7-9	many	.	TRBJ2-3	CASTYSTDTQYF	TGTGCCAGCACCTACAGCACAGATACGCAGTATTTT
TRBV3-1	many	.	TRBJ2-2	CASSQRDNTGELFF	TGTGCCAGCAGCCAGCGGGACAACACCGGGGAGCTGTTTTTT
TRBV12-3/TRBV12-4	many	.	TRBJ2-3	CASSSRAQDTQYF	TGTGCCAGCAGTTCCAGGGCCCAAGATACGCAGTATTTT
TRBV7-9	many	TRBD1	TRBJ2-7	CASRRQGAAWYF	TGTGCCAGCAGGCGCCAGGGGGCTGCTTGGTACTTC
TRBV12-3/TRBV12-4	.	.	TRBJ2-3	CASSVPSGRWLDTQYF	TGTGCCAGCAGTGTCCCTAGTGGGAGGTGGCTTGATACGCAGTATTTT
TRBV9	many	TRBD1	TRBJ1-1	CASSTNQGAATEAFF	TGTGCCAGCAGCACCAACCAGGGGGCAGCCACTGAAGCTTTCTTT
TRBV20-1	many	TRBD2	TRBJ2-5	CSARDSGGTETQYF	TGCAGTGCTAGAGATTCCGGGGGGACGGAGACCCAGTACTTC
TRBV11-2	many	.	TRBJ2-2	CASSLDTSGVFGELFF	TGTGCCAGCAGCTTAGACACCTCGGGAGTTTTCGGGGAGCTGTTTTTT
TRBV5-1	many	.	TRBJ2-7	CASIENEPLDSYEQYF	TGCGCCAGCATCGAGAACGAACCCTTAGACTCCTACGAGCAGTACTTC
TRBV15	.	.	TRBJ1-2	CATSIPGGDGYTF	TGTGCCACCAGCATTCCAGGAGGGGATGGCTACACCTTC
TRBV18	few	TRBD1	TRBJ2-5	CASSLDRGQETQYF	TGTGCCAGCTCCCTGGACAGGGGGCAAGAGACCCAGTACTTC
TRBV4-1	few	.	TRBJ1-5	CASSQEGGRGNQPQHF	TGCGCCAGCAGCCAGGAGGGAGGACGGGGCAATCAGCCCCAGCATTTT
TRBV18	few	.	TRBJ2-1	CASSPGLYNEQFF	TGTGCCAGCTCACCTGGTCTCTACAATGAGCAGTTCTTC
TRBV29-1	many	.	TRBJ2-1	CSGQATLNEQFF	TGCAGCGGGCAAGCCACACTCAATGAGCAGTTCTTC
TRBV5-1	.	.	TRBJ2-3	CASTGGASGTDTQYF	TGCGCCAGCACCGGAGGGGCTAGCGGCACAGATACGCAGTATTTT
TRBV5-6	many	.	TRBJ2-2	CASSSAWLATGELFF	TGTGCCAGCAGCTCGGCATGGCTGGCTACCGGGGAGCTGTTTTTT
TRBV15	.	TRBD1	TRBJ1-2	CATSTGTGATNYGYTF	TGTGCCACCAGCACAGGGACAGGGGCAACTAACTATGGCTACACCTTC
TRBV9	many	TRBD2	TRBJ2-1	CASSAGGVSINEQFF	TGTGCCAGCAGCGCGGGGGGGGTTAGTATCAATGAGCAGTTCTTC
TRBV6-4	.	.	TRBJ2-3	CASSDNGGTQYF	TGTGCCAGCAGTGATAACGGTGGTACGCAGTATTTT